One sample yielded the 7 T cell receptor beta chains listed below, sequenced in a study of cytomegalovirus exposure and HLA in healthy donors. The PCR had 60 Vbeta and 13 Jbeta primers. Data came from immunoSEQ multiplex PCR; TCRdb stores just in-frame clones and leaves some out. This sample has some 200,000 clones, with 76% found just once. Sample: PBMCs. The receptors shown here come from a man between 18 and 29 years old in good health and CMV-seronegative.

The J gene is TRBJ2-7, the V gene TRBV10-1; possible D gene TRBD1, 5 bases. This CDR3 is 12 amino acids long. Deletions cut 6 bases from V and 6 bases from J, with 12 bases between. Germline lookup yields CDR1 WNHNN and CDR2 SYGVQD (reference sequence). This CDR3 is CASSEPGSEQYF. As DNA, the CDR3 is TGCGCCAGCAGCGAACCAGGGTCCGAGCAGTACTTC.

Notes on this clone: At one end the junction does not follow the germline gene, possibly because of a read error. The CDR3 DNA sequence: TGTGCCAGCAGCTTCTGGGGGAGGAACACTGAAGTTTTCTTT. The encoded protein is CASSFWGRNTEVFF. This chain joins TRBV5-5 and TRBJ1-1; possible D gene TRBD1, 5 bases. CDR1 is SGHKS and CDR2 is YYEKEE in the germline V gene (reference sequence). The CDR3 loop spans 14 amino acids.

This chain uses TRBV5-5 with TRBJ1-1; 7 bases map to TRBD1. CDR1 and CDR2 (germline): SGHKS, YYEKEE (reference sequence). This CDR3 is 14 amino acids long. V lost 4 bases and J lost 0; bases outside the gene matches: 3. The DNA for the CDR3 is TGTGCCAGCAGCGCGGACAGGTTGAACACTGAAGCTTTCTTT. As protein: CASSADRLNTEAFF. Full variable domain (remainder filled in from reference TRBV5-5 and TRBJ1-1): DAGVTQSPTHLIKTRGQQVTLRCSPISGHKSVSWYQQVLGQGPQFIFQYYEKEERGRGNFPDRFSARQFPNYSSELNVNALLLGDSALYLCASSADRLNTEAFFGQGTRLTVV.

The V call is TRBV5-1, the J call TRBJ2-3; 7 positions match TRBD1. This CDR3 contains 16 residues. The junction had 11 bases not matched to a gene; V was cut back by 0 bases and J by 7 bases. From germline, CDR1 is SGHRS and CDR2 YFSETQ. As DNA, the CDR3 is TGCGCCAGCAGCTTGGAGCCGACAGGGCCCACCCATACGCAGTATTTT. Amino acids: CASSLEPTGPTHTQYF.

The rearrangement links TRBV10-3 to TRBJ1-5, with D possibly TRBD1 on 5 matching bases. The CDR3 has 15 residues. Germline V gene lookup returns CDR1 ENHRY and CDR2 SYGVKD. The V gene lost 2 bases and the J gene lost 9 bases, with 17 bases spanning the gap. CDR3 DNA sequence: TGTGCCATCAGTGAGGAAAGGGGTCAGAACCTGCCCCAGCATTTT. The encoded protein is CAISEERGQNLPQHF.

The V and J genes are TRBV7-9 and TRBJ1-1, with TRBD1 as a possible D gene (5 bases). V gave up 1 base and J gave up 1 base, with 7 bases separating them. Germline V gene sequence: CDR1 SEHNR, CDR2 FQNEAQ (reference sequence). CDR3 size: 14 residues. The DNA for the CDR3 is TGTGCCAGCAGCTTAGAACAGGAGAACACTGAAGCTTTCTTT. Amino acid sequence: CASSLEQENTEAFF.

CDR3 DNA: TGTGCCACCAGCAGAAGCGGGGGACACTCCACAGATACGCAGTATTTT. Its translation: CATSRSGGHSTDTQYF. This rearrangement joins TRBV15 to TRBJ2-3; 8 bases match TRBD2. There are 16 residues in the CDR3. The germline V gene has CDR1 LNHNV and CDR2 YYDKDF (reference sequence). After removal of 2 bases from V and 2 bases from J, the junction contained 6 bases not matched to a gene. Together with reference TRBV15 and TRBJ2-3, the CDR3 gives the full variable domain: DAMVIQNPRYQVTQFGKPVTLSCSQTLNHNVMYWYQQKSSQAPKLLFHYYDKDFNNEADTPDNFQSRRPNTSFCFLDIRSPGLGDTAMYLCATSRSGGHSTDTQYFGPGTRLTVL.